This TCR beta chain was retrieved from a study of CD8 T cells in Susac syndrome. An input of about 0.5 to 1 ug of RNA was subjected to reverse transcription using random hexamers. The method of amplification for TCR beta CDR3 was immunoSEQ multiplex PCR, covering 54 Vbeta and 13 Jbeta. MiXCR was run by TCRdb on the immunoSEQ multiplex PCR reads, yielding one entry per CDR3 protein. The profile shows approximately 270,000 distinct CDR3 sequences, about 94% of them singletons. General study findings and limits: As the study acknowledged, the number of individuals who were part of its TCR sequencing and HLA analysis was relatively small.

The ends lost 0 bases at V and 7 bases at J; junction bases unmatched: 7. The CDR3 is 15 residues long. CDR1 is DFQATT, CDR2 SNEGSKA, per germline (reference sequence). As concerns this clonotype: Antigen unknown.

The receptor's source is a human donor with multiple sclerosis. Sequencing was carried out using CD4+ T cells from PBMCs. V is TRBV20-1 and J is TRBJ2-1; TRBD2 agrees at 9 bases. This CDR3 is CSARDPAGGRNEQFF. The CDR3, as DNA: TGCAGTGCTAGAGATCCAGCGGGAGGAAGGAATGAGCAGTTCTTC.